This paragraph reports one T cell receptor beta chain. The antigen is undetermined. This specimen belongs to a study of post-analysis software for immune sequencing data. V was cut by 6 bases and J by 5 bases, with 16 bases left in between. The CDR3 totals 14 residues. Study-level findings and limits: Multiple sclerosis patients showed significantly lower normalized Chao1 diversity than controls did. About 5 TRBV segments (TRBV5-6, TRBV5-1 and TRBV20-1 among them) occurred more frequently in patients than in controls.

Built from TCR beta cDNA, the libraries had unique molecular identifiers in them. MiXCR, run by TCRdb on the PCR reads, gives a single entry per CDR3 protein. The top ten hold about 12% of the sample, which has around 440,000 distinct CDR3 sequences, under 55% seen once. This receptor was identified in a girl aged 5 to 17 with multiple sclerosis. The sequenced material came from blood. The chain recombines TRBV12-3 or TRBV12-4 with TRBJ1-1; weak D call: TRBD1 (6 bases). CDR3 amino acids: CASSPEGGLTEAFF. CDR3 in DNA: TGTGCCAGCAGCCCAGAGGGGGGGCTTACTGAAGCTTTCTTT.